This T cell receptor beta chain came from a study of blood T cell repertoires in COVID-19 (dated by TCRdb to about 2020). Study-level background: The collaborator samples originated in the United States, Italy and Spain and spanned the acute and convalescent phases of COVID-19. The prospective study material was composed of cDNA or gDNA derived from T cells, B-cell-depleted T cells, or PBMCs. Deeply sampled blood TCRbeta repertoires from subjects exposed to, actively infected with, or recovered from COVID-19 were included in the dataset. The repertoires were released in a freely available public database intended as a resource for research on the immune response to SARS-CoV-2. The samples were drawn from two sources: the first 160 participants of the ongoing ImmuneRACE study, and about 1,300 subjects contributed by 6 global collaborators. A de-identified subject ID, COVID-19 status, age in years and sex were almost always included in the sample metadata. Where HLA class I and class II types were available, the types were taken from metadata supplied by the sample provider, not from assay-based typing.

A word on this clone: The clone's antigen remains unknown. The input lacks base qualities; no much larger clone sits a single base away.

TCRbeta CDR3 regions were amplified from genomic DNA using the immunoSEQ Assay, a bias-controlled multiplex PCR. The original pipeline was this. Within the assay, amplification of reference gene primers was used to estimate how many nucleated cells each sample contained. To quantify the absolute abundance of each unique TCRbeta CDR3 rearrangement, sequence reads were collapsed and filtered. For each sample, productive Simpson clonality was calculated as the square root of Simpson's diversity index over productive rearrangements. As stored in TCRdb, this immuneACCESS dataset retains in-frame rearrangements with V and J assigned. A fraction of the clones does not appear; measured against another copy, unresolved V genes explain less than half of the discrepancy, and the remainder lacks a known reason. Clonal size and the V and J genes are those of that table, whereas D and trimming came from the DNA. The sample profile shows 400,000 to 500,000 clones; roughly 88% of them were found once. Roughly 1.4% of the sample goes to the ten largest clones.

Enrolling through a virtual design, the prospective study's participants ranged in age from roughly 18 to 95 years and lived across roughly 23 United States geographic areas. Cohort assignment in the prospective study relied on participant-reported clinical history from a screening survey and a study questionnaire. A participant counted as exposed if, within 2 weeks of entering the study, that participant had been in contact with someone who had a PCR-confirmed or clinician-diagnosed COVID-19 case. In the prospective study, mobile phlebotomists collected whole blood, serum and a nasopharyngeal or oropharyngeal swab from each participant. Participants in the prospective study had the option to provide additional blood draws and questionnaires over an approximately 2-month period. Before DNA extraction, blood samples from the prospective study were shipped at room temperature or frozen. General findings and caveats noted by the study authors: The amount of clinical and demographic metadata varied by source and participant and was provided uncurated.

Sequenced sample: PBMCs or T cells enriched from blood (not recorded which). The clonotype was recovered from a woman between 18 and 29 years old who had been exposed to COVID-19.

The sequenced DNA: TGTGCCAGTAGTATCCCAAGACAGATCAATCAGCCCCAGCATTTT. Its protein reads: CASSIPRQINQPQHF. Rearrangement joined TRBV19 to TRBJ1-5, and perhaps TRBD1 as D gene, on 5 matching bases. The CDR3 sequence holds 15 residues, the cysteine and phenylalanine included. The DNA shown is the 45-base CDR3, in frame from base 1. The germline V gene (reference sequence) specifies LNHDA as CDR1 and SQIVND as CDR2. The trim is 3 bases for V and 3 bases for J, with a gap of 12 bases between the germline ends.